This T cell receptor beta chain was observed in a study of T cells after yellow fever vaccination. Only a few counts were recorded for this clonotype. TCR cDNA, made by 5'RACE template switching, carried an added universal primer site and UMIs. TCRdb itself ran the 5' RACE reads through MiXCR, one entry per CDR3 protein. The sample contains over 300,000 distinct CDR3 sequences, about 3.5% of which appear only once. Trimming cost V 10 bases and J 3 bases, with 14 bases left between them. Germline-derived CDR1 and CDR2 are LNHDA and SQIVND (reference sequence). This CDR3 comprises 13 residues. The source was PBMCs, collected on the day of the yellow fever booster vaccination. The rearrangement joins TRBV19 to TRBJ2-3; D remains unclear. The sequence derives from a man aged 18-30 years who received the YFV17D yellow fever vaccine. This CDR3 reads CATRHLQTDTQYF. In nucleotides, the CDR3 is TGTGCCACTAGACACTTGCAAACAGATACGCAGTATTTT.